A selection of T cell receptor beta chains follows, all from one sample in a study of T cell changes during pregnancy in multiple sclerosis. Sequencing was performed with immunoSEQ multiplex PCR; in TCRdb, only in-frame clones are kept and a portion is missing. The table lists 45,000 or so clones, roughly 87% of them singletons. The specimen was CD4+ T cells from peripheral blood mononuclear cells, collected after pregnancy. The receptors were sampled from a female donor with multiple sclerosis, enrolled in a pregnancy study. The CDR3 runs from the conserved cysteine through the conserved F or W. D genes are given only for firm matches. Part of the rows lack a size; the others show once, few, many or a class for expanded clones.

V: TRBV28
D: TRBD1
size: NA
length: 15
J: TRBJ1-4
CDR3: CASSLLQGVSEKLFF
DNA: TGTGCCAGCAGTCTCCTCCAGGGGGTCAGTGAAAAACTGTTTTTT

V: TRBV4-1
D: TRBD2
size: NA
length: 16
J: TRBJ2-3
CDR3: CASSQGEREGADTQYF
DNA: TGCGCCAGCAGCCAAGGGGAGCGGGAGGGCGCAGATACGCAGTATTTT

V: TRBV28
D: NA
size: NA
length: 17
J: TRBJ2-2
CDR3: CASSLQRGAPNTGELFF
DNA: TGTGCCAGCAGCCTCCAAAGGGGCGCCCCGAACACCGGGGAGCTGTTTTTT

V: TRBV7-6
D: NA
size: NA
length: 17
J: TRBJ1-4
CDR3: CASSFFGRAGVGEKLFF
DNA: TGTGCCAGCAGCTTCTTCGGTCGCGCGGGGGTTGGGGAAAAACTGTTTTTT

V: TRBV6-1
D: TRBD1
size: few
length: 13
J: TRBJ1-1
CDR3: CASSGDRVTEAFF
DNA: TGTGCCAGCAGTGGGGACAGGGTCACTGAAGCTTTCTTT

V: TRBV19
D: NA
size: NA
length: 14
J: TRBJ1-1
CDR3: CASSIMQGFTEAFF
DNA: TGTGCCAGTAGTATTATGCAGGGGTTCACTGAAGCTTTCTTT

V: TRBV30
D: TRBD1
size: NA
length: 16
J: TRBJ1-5
CDR3: CAWSEGGQESRRPQHF
DNA: TGTGCCTGGAGTGAGGGGGGACAGGAGTCCCGACGGCCCCAGCATTTT

V: TRBV7-9
D: TRBD2
size: NA
length: 15
J: TRBJ2-5
CDR3: CASSLTGGPQETQYF
DNA: TGTGCCAGCAGCTTAACGGGAGGCCCTCAAGAGACCCAGTACTTC

V: TRBV6-1
D: TRBD2
size: NA
length: 12
J: TRBJ2-7
CDR3: CASRLAAYEQYF
DNA: TGTGCCAGCAGGCTAGCGGCCTACGAGCAGTACTTC

V: TRBV29-1
D: NA
size: few
length: 12
J: TRBJ2-1
CDR3: CSVGADHNEQFF
DNA: TGCAGCGTTGGCGCGGATCACAATGAGCAGTTCTTC

V: TRBV10-3
D: TRBD1
size: NA
length: 15
J: TRBJ2-3
CDR3: CAITSPGQGTDTQYF
DNA: TGTGCCATCACGTCGCCGGGACAGGGAACAGATACGCAGTATTTT

V: TRBV7-9
D: NA
size: NA
length: 16
J: TRBJ2-1
CDR3: CASSLALGPRYNEQFF
DNA: TGTGCCAGCAGCTTAGCGCTAGGCCCACGCTACAATGAGCAGTTCTTC

V: TRBV18
D: TRBD2
size: NA
length: 15
J: TRBJ2-7
CDR3: CASSPTTSGSHEQYF
DNA: TGTGCCAGCTCACCCACGACTAGCGGGAGTCACGAGCAGTACTTC

V: TRBV19
D: TRBD2
size: NA
length: 15
J: TRBJ2-3
CDR3: CASSGLAKAVDTQYF
DNA: TGTGCCAGTAGTGGACTAGCGAAGGCAGTAGATACGCAGTATTTT

V: TRBV9
D: NA
size: NA
length: 18
J: TRBJ2-7
CDR3: CASSGRGGTGKKSYEQYF
DNA: TGTGCCAGCAGCGGGAGGGGGGGAACAGGGAAAAAATCCTACGAGCAGTACTTC

V: TRBV29-1
D: NA
size: NA
length: 11
J: TRBJ2-5
CDR3: CSVSTVETQYF
DNA: TGCAGCGTATCTACAGTGGAGACCCAGTACTTC

V: TRBV4-1
D: TRBD2
size: NA
length: 19
J: TRBJ2-7
CDR3: CASSQGAGGTSGSLGEQYF
DNA: TGCGCCAGCAGCCAAGGGGCGGGGGGTACTAGCGGGAGCCTGGGCGAGCAGTACTTC

V: TRBV9
D: NA
size: NA
length: 15
J: TRBJ2-1
CDR3: CASSVVGGKNNEQFF
DNA: TGTGCCAGCAGCGTAGTCGGCGGAAAAAACAATGAGCAGTTCTTC

V: TRBV2
D: TRBD2
size: NA
length: 16
J: TRBJ2-3
CDR3: CASSELLAGRTDTQYF
DNA: TGTGCCAGCAGTGAATTGCTAGCGGGCCGCACAGATACGCAGTATTTT

V: TRBV2
D: TRBD1
size: NA
length: 14
J: TRBJ1-3
CDR3: CASSPGTDRNTIYF
DNA: TGTGCCAGCAGCCCCGGGACAGATCGCAACACCATATATTTT

V: TRBV11-2
D: TRBD2
size: NA
length: 14
J: TRBJ2-3
CDR3: CASSLGLATDTQYF
DNA: TGTGCCAGCAGCCTTGGACTAGCGACAGATACGCAGTATTTT

V: TRBV5-1
D: TRBD1
size: NA
length: 16
J: TRBJ2-1
CDR3: CASSIDRGPSYNEQFF
DNA: TGCGCCAGCAGCATCGACAGGGGGCCTTCCTACAATGAGCAGTTCTTC

V: TRBV19
D: TRBD1
size: NA
length: 13
J: TRBJ1-1
CDR3: CASSGTANTEAFF
DNA: TGTGCCAGTAGCGGGACAGCGAACACTGAAGCTTTCTTT

V: TRBV19
D: TRBD1
size: NA
length: 18
J: TRBJ1-4
CDR3: CASSKTLNRDRDFQKLFF
DNA: TGTGCCAGTAGTAAAACTTTGAACCGGGACAGGGACTTCCAAAAACTGTTTTTT

V: TRBV7-9
D: TRBD1
size: NA
length: 18
J: TRBJ2-2
CDR3: CASSRPGQGLVGTGELFF
DNA: TGTGCCAGCAGCCGCCCGGGACAGGGATTAGTGGGGACCGGGGAGCTGTTTTTT

V: TRBV6-6
D: NA
size: NA
length: 15
J: TRBJ2-1
CDR3: CASRPGLVPNNEQFF
DNA: TGTGCCAGCAGACCGGGACTCGTACCAAACAATGAGCAGTTCTTC

V: TRBV9
D: TRBD2
size: NA
length: 17
J: TRBJ2-7
CDR3: CASSVGMVTSGRHEQYF
DNA: TGTGCCAGCAGCGTAGGTATGGTGACTAGCGGGAGGCACGAGCAGTACTTC

V: TRBV5-4
D: NA
size: NA
length: 16
J: TRBJ1-1
CDR3: CASSLGGGQPGTEAFF
DNA: TGTGCCAGCAGCTTGGGGGGTGGGCAGCCGGGGACTGAAGCTTTCTTT

V: TRBV27
D: NA
size: NA
length: 16
J: TRBJ2-5
CDR3: CASSPGRQFPLETQYF
DNA: TGTGCCAGCAGTCCCGGACGACAGTTCCCATTAGAGACCCAGTACTTC

V: TRBV30
D: TRBD1
size: NA
length: 20
J: TRBJ1-5
CDR3: CAWSPDPGQGLFYSNQPQHF
DNA: TGTGCCTGGAGTCCCGATCCGGGACAGGGGCTATTTTATAGCAATCAGCCCCAGCATTTT

V: TRBV28
D: TRBD1
size: once
length: 15
J: TRBJ1-5
CDR3: CASSIQGAVNQPQHF
DNA: TGTGCCAGCAGTATACAGGGGGCGGTCAATCAGCCCCAGCATTTT

V: TRBV19
D: TRBD1
size: once
length: 16
J: TRBJ2-2
CDR3: CASSVIQGVGTGELFF
DNA: TGTGCCAGTAGTGTAATACAGGGGGTCGGGACCGGGGAGCTGTTTTTT

V: TRBV28
D: TRBD1
size: NA
length: 14
J: TRBJ1-2
CDR3: CASSPLDRGSGYTF
DNA: TGTGCCAGCAGCCCATTGGACAGGGGATCTGGCTACACCTTC

V: TRBV25-1
D: TRBD1
size: NA
length: 15
J: TRBJ2-7
CDR3: CASSDVRDRVYEQYF
DNA: TGTGCCAGCAGTGACGTCCGGGACAGGGTTTACGAGCAGTACTTC

V: TRBV19
D: TRBD1
size: NA
length: 10
J: TRBJ2-7
CDR3: CNNRGGEQYF
DNA: TGTAATAACAGGGGCGGCGAGCAGTACTTC

V: TRBV13
D: TRBD1
size: NA
length: 15
J: TRBJ2-7
CDR3: CASSSYRGQAYEQYF
DNA: TGTGCCAGCAGCTCGTACAGGGGTCAGGCCTACGAGCAGTACTTC

V: TRBV6-1
D: NA
size: NA
length: 16
J: TRBJ2-2
CDR3: CASSEAHDRNTGELFF
DNA: TGTGCCAGCAGTGAAGCGCATGACAGGAACACCGGGGAGCTGTTTTTT

V: TRBV18
D: NA
size: NA
length: 12
J: TRBJ2-1
CDR3: CASSLRGYEQFF
DNA: TGTGCCAGCTCACTTAGGGGATATGAGCAGTTCTTC

V: TRBV7-9
D: TRBD1
size: NA
length: 15
J: TRBJ1-1
CDR3: CASSLVAGTGIEAFF
DNA: TGTGCCAGCAGCTTAGTGGCCGGGACAGGGATTGAAGCTTTCTTT

V: TRBV5-1
D: TRBD2
size: NA
length: 18
J: TRBJ2-7
CDR3: CASSLEGRGGLAELEQYF
DNA: TGCGCCAGCAGCTTGGAAGGGAGAGGGGGACTAGCGGAGCTAGAGCAGTACTTC

V: TRBV29-1
D: TRBD1
size: once
length: 12
J: TRBJ2-4
CDR3: CSGEDRDRIQYF
DNA: TGCAGCGGCGAGGACCGGGACAGGATTCAGTACTTC

V: TRBV18
D: NA
size: NA
length: 14
J: TRBJ1-3
CDR3: CASSPGRAGNTIYF
DNA: TGTGCCAGCTCACCGGGCAGGGCTGGAAACACCATATATTTT

V: TRBV4-2
D: TRBD1
size: NA
length: 15
J: TRBJ2-3
CDR3: CASSPGQGDTDTQYF
DNA: TGTGCCAGCAGCCCGGGACAGGGAGACACAGATACGCAGTATTTT

V: TRBV7-2
D: NA
size: NA
length: 14
J: TRBJ1-4
CDR3: CASSSQGANEKLFF
DNA: TGTGCCAGCAGCTCCCAGGGTGCTAATGAAAAACTGTTTTTT

V: TRBV6-6
D: TRBD2
size: NA
length: 14
J: TRBJ2-2
CDR3: CASATGGNTGELFF
DNA: TGTGCCAGCGCTACGGGGGGGAACACCGGGGAGCTGTTTTTT